The 23 T cell receptor beta chains below were found in one sample sequenced in a study of OX40 agonist ivuxolimab in advanced cancers. Generated by immunoSEQ multiplex PCR, the TCRdb table keeps only in-frame clones and is missing some. The sample has 84,000 or so clones, 94% seen once; the top ten hold around 10%. Here the sequenced sample was CD4+ or CD8+ T cells sorted from blood, taken in a trial of the OX40 agonist ivuxolimab. These receptors came from an adult with an advanced solid tumor such as melanoma, head and neck, liver or kidney cancer.

J is TRBJ1-2 and V is TRBV28; unclear D gene. The CDR3 covers 10 residues. V lost 4 bases and J 8 bases, leaving 5 bases between the germline ends. Germline V gene data show CDR1 as MDHEN and CDR2 as SYDVKM. CDR3 DNA sequence: TGTGCCAGCAGTTCAGGCGGCTACACCTTC. Translation gives CASSSGGYTF.

J is TRBJ2-7 and V is TRBV27; D remains unclear. Looked up from germline, CDR1 is MNHEY and CDR2 is SMNVEV (reference sequence). The CDR3 runs 13 residues. V was cut by 4 bases and J by 5 bases, with 12 bases left in between. This chain's CDR3 is CASSYGQLDEQYF. Written as DNA, the CDR3 is TGTGCCAGCAGTTATGGGCAATTGGACGAGCAGTACTTC.

The rearrangement links TRBV28 to TRBJ2-2; D not resolved. CDR1 and CDR2 (germline): MDHEN, SYDVKM. CDR3 size: 12 residues. The V and J ends lost 5 bases and 5 bases respectively, with 6 bases between them. The CDR3 DNA is TGTGCCAGCAGTCTCGGGACCGGGGAGCTGTTTTTT. Translating gives CASSLGTGELFF.

The chain is built from TRBV4-2 and TRBJ2-7, with 7 nucleotides matching TRBD2. The CDR3 is 16 residues long. Germline values: CDR1 LGHNA, CDR2 YNFKEQ. The J segment lost 1 base and the V segment lost 1 base, leaving 7 bases of the junction unmatched. CDR3: CASSQASPGGSYEQYF. The CDR3 nucleotides are TGTGCCAGCAGCCAAGCGTCTCCGGGAGGTTCCTACGAGCAGTACTTC.

The chain combines TRBV13 with TRBJ2-3; 15 nucleotides align to TRBD2. Trimming cost V 4 bases and J 6 bases; bases outside gene matches: 5. The CDR3 consists of 16 residues. CDR1 and CDR2 (germline): PRHDT, FYEKMQ (reference sequence). CDR3 in DNA: TGTGCCAGCAGCTCGCGGACTAGCGGGAGGGTGGATACGCAGTATTTT. It yields the protein CASSSRTSGRVDTQYF.

The rearrangement links TRBV29-1 to TRBJ1-2; D perhaps matches TRBD1 (5 bases). V was pared by 7 bases and J by 1 base, with 13 bases between. Germline CDR1 is SQVTM and CDR2 is ANQGSEA. The CDR3 runs 13 residues. The CDR3 here is CSAPRGFNYGYTF. CDR3 coding DNA: TGCAGCGCTCCCCGGGGGTTTAACTATGGCTACACCTTC.

The CDR3 spells CASSPGGPYEQYF. Here the CDR3 DNA reads TGCGCCAGCAGCCCCGGGGGTCCCTACGAGCAGTACTTC. The genes are TRBV5-1 and TRBJ2-7; TRBD2 is a possible D gene (6 bases). CDR1 SGHRS and CDR2 YFSETQ come from the germline V gene. This CDR3 has 13 amino acids. V dropped 4 bases and J dropped 2 bases, with 10 bases sitting between them.

This sequence joins TRBV28 and TRBJ2-3; perhaps TRBD1 as D (6 bases). The CDR3 length is 23 residues. CDR1 and CDR2 (germline): MDHEN, SYDVKM. The germline V and J ends were trimmed by 5 bases and 1 base, with 37 bases remaining between them. The DNA for the CDR3 is TGTGCCAGCAGTGGGGGCCCCGCACCCCCGCCGAATCTTAGGGGCGACGGCACAGATACGCAGTATTTT. As protein: CASSGGPAPPPNLRGDGTDTQYF.

The genes are TRBV2 and TRBJ2-5; 9 nucleotides agree with TRBD2. Losses at the gene ends were 5 bases for V and 5 bases for J; bases not matched to a gene: 15. Germline-derived CDR1 and CDR2 are SNHLY and FYNNEI. The CDR3 runs 17 residues. CDR3 residues: CASSSSGGFSGSETQYF. For the CDR3, the DNA is TGTGCCAGCAGTTCCTCAGGAGGGTTTAGCGGGAGCGAGACCCAGTACTTC.

The chain carries TRBV9 and TRBJ2-3; 10 nucleotides agree with TRBD2. The germline V gene encodes CDR1 SGDLS and CDR2 YYNGEE. The CDR3 contains 14 residues. Trimming removed 4 bases from V and 6 bases from J; junction bases left unmatched: 5. The CDR3 here is CASSPSGSWDTQYF. The CDR3 DNA reads TGTGCCAGCAGCCCTAGCGGGAGTTGGGATACGCAGTATTTT.

This clone was counted a single time. The chain recombines TRBV5-8 with TRBJ2-7; 8 bases are a match to TRBD2. Germline assignment: CDR1 SGHTS and CDR2 YDEGEE. V lost 2 bases to trimming and J lost 2 bases; unmatched junction nucleotides: 3. There are 14 residues in the CDR3. The CDR3 coding sequence is TGTGCCAGCAGCTTAGCTAGCGGGCCCTACGAGCAGTACTTC. It specifies CASSLASGPYEQYF.

This clone was found once. The chain combines TRBV7-9 with TRBJ2-1; 13 bases are a match to TRBD2. After removal of 4 bases from V and 6 bases from J, the junction contained 3 bases not matched to a gene. Per germline, CDR1 SEHNR and CDR2 FQNEAQ (reference sequence). This CDR3 has 15 residues. The CDR3 region is CASSSTSGRPNEQFF. DNA for the CDR3: TGTGCCAGCAGCTCGACTAGCGGGAGGCCCAATGAGCAGTTCTTC.

The J gene is TRBJ2-1, the V gene TRBV4-1; 13 bases agree with TRBD2. V was pared by 0 bases and J by 10 bases, with 6 bases of the junction left unmatched. CDR1 and CDR2 (germline): MGHRA, YSYEKL. This CDR3 spans 16 amino acids. This CDR3 reads CASSQEGLAGSREQFF. The CDR3 region has the DNA TGCGCCAGCAGCCAAGAGGGACTAGCGGGGTCCAGAGAGCAGTTCTTC.

The chain links TRBV30 to TRBJ2-7; 9 nucleotides line up with TRBD1. The V segment lost 3 bases and the J segment 4 bases; nucleotides outside the gene matches: 10. Germline lookup yields CDR1 GTSNPN and CDR2 SVGIG (reference sequence). This CDR3 region has 15 residues. For the CDR3, the DNA is TGTGCCTGGAGGCCTACAGGGGGCAAACCTTACGAGCAGTACTTC. The encoded protein is CAWRPTGGKPYEQYF. Variable domain in full (rest from reference TRBV30 and TRBJ2-7): SQTIHQWPATLVQPVGSPLSLECTVEGTSNPNLYWYRQAAGRGLQLLFYSVGIGQISSEVPQNLSASRPQDRQFILSSKKLLLSDSGFYLCAWRPTGGKPYEQYFGPGTRLTVT.

The CDR3 sequence is CASRDRGGSYGYTF. The CDR3 DNA reads as TGTGCCAGCAGAGACAGGGGAGGGAGCTATGGCTACACCTTC. V gene TRBV2 combines with J gene TRBJ1-2; the match to TRBD1 covers 8 bases. This CDR3 has 14 residues. V lost 6 bases to trimming and J lost 4 bases; unmatched junction nucleotides: 7. The germline V gene encodes CDR1 SNHLY and CDR2 FYNNEI.

The chain uses TRBV7-2 and TRBJ2-3; 7 bases are a match to TRBD1. CDR3 length equals 16 residues. V shed 5 bases, J shed 6 bases, and the junction held 14 bases outside the gene matches. Germline V lookup: CDR1 SGHTA, CDR2 FQGNSA. The DNA of the CDR3 is TGTGCCAGCAGCCTTCGGACAGGTGGATTTAGGGATACGCAGTATTTT. Its translation: CASSLRTGGFRDTQYF.

The chain links TRBV25-1 to TRBJ1-2; D is uncertain. V gave up 4 bases and J gave up 5 bases, with 5 bases separating them. This CDR3 comprises 11 residues. Germline V gene lookup returns CDR1 MGHDK and CDR2 SYGVNS. The CDR3 protein is CASSGGYGYTF. In DNA, the CDR3 is TGTGCCAGCAGTGGAGGATATGGCTACACCTTC.

This clone was picked up one time. The J gene is TRBJ2-2, the V gene TRBV5-6, with D uncertain. Germline V gene data show CDR1 as SGHDT and CDR2 as YYEEEE. This CDR3 contains 12 residues. V was clipped by 3 bases and J by 2 bases, with 2 bases between them. CDR3 residues: CASSSNTGELFF. The CDR3 nucleotides read TGTGCCAGCAGCTCCAACACCGGGGAGCTGTTTTTT. The whole variable domain, filled in from reference TRBV5-6 and TRBJ2-2, reads DAGVTQSPTHLIKTRGQQVTLRCSPKSGHDTVSWYQQALGQGPQFIFQYYEEEERQRGNFPDRFSGHQFPNYSSELNVNALLLGDSALYLCASSSNTGELFFGEGSRLTVL.

The chain couples TRBV30 to TRBJ1-4; D might be TRBD1 (5 bases). The CDR3 length is 14 residues. The germline gives CDR1 GTSNPN, CDR2 SVGIG (reference sequence). V lost 8 bases to trimming and J lost 0 bases, with 13 bases between them. CDR3 coding DNA: TGTGCCGGGGGATCAACAGCAACTAATGAAAAACTGTTTTTT. It specifies CAGGSTATNEKLFF. The variable domain in full, with the rest retrieved from reference TRBV30 and TRBJ1-4, is SQTIHQWPATLVQPVGSPLSLECTVEGTSNPNLYWYRQAAGRGLQLLFYSVGIGQISSEVPQNLSASRPQDRQFILSSKKLLLSDSGFYLCAGGSTATNEKLFFGSGTQLSVL.

The chain couples TRBV4-3 to TRBJ2-2; D remains unclear. Per the germline V gene, CDR1 is LGHNA and CDR2 is YSLEER. The CDR3 covers 14 residues. The germline V and J ends were trimmed by 7 bases and 6 bases, with 15 bases remaining between them. The CDR3 coding sequence is TGCGCCAGCACCTCCCGTAGTTCTCCCGGGGAGCTGTTTTTT. It translates to CASTSRSSPGELFF.

The chain joins TRBV19 to TRBJ2-2, with D maybe TRBD2 (5 bases). The CDR3 length is 16 residues. Per the germline V gene, CDR1 is LNHDA and CDR2 is SQIVND (reference sequence). V dropped 10 bases and J dropped 5 bases, with 23 bases sitting between them. The CDR3 DNA reads TGTGCCACCGAGTATTGGCGAGGGAAGCATACCGGGGAGCTGTTTTTT. Its protein product is CATEYWRGKHTGELFF. The complete variable domain, with remaining parts taken from reference TRBV19 and TRBJ2-2, reads DGGITQSPKYLFRKEGQNVTLSCEQNLNHDAMYWYRQDPGQGLRLIYYSQIVNDFQKGDIAEGYSVSREKKESFPLTVTSAQKNPTAFYLCATEYWRGKHTGELFFGEGSRLTVL.

The chain couples TRBV6-5 to TRBJ2-7; D might be TRBD1 (6 bases). Germline CDR1 is MNHEY and CDR2 is SVGAGI. The CDR3 is 13 amino acids. With 6 bases removed from V and 3 bases from J, the gap between germline ends came to 12 bases. The CDR3 sequence is CASRIGTRYEQYF. CDR3 nucleotide sequence: TGTGCCAGCAGGATAGGGACACGCTACGAGCAGTACTTC.

The J gene is TRBJ2-7, the V gene TRBV29-1; unclear D gene. Germline V gene lookup returns CDR1 SQVTM and CDR2 ANQGSEA. Trimming left V 7 bases short and J 2 bases short, with 15 bases between. The CDR3 covers 13 residues. The CDR3 bases are TGCAGCGGCTACGCAAGGCCCCCCTACGAGCAGTACTTC. It encodes CSGYARPPYEQYF.